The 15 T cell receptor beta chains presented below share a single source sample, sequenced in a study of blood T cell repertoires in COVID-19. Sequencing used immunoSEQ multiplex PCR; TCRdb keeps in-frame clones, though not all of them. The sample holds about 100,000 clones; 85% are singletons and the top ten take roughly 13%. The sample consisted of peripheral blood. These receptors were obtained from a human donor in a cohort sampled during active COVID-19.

CDR3 coding DNA: TGTGCCAGCAGCCAGCTAGCGGGGGGGCCCGAGACCCAGTACTTC. Its translation is CASSQLAGGPETQYF. The chain is built from TRBV3-1 (or the pseudogene TRBV3-2) and TRBJ2-5; TRBD2 aligns across 12 bases. The CDR3 is made up of 15 amino acids. Per germline, CDR1 LGHDT and CDR2 YNNKEL (reference sequence). Trimming took 3 bases from V and 5 from J; bases not matched to a gene: 4.

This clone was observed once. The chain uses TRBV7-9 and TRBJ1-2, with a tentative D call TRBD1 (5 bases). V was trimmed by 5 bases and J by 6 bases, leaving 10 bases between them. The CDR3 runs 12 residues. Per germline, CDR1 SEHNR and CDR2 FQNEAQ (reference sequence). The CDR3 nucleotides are TGTGCCAGCAGCCCGCAGACAGATGGCTACACCTTC. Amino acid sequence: CASSPQTDGYTF.

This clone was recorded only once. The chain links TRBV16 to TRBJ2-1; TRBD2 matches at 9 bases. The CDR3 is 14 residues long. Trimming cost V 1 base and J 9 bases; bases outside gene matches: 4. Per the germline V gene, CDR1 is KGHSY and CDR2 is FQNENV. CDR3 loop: CASSQWTSDGEQFF. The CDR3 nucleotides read TGTGCCAGCAGCCAATGGACTAGCGATGGTGAGCAGTTCTTC. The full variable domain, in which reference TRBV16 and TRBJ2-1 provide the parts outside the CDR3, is GEEVAQTPKHLVRGEGQKAKLYCAPIKGHSYVFWYQQVLKNEFKFLISFQNENVFDETGMPKERFSAKCLPNSPCSLEIQATKLEDSAVYFCASSQWTSDGEQFFGPGTRLTVL.

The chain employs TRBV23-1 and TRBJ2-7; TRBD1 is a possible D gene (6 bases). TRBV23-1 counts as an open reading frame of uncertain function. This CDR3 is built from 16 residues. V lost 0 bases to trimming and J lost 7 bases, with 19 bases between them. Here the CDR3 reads CASSQSRWGPLREQYF. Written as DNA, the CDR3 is TGCGCCAGCAGTCAATCTAGATGGGGGCCTTTAAGGGAGCAGTACTTC.

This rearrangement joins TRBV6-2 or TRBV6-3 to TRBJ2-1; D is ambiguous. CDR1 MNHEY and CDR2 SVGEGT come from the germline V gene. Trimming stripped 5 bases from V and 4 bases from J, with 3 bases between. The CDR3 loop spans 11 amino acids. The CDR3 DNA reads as TGTGCCAGCAGTCAATACAATGAGCAGTTCTTC. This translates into CASSQYNEQFF.

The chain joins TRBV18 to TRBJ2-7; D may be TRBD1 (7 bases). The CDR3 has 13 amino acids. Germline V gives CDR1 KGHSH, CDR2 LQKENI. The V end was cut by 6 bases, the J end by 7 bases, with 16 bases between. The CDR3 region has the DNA TGTGCCAGCTCGCAAAAGCAGGGGGGTGAGCAGTACTTC. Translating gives CASSQKQGGEQYF.

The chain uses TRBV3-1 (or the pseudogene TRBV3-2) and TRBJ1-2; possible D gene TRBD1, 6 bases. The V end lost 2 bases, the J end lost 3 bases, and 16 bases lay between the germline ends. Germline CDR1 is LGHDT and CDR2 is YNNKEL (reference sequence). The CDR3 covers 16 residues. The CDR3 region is CASSQPRQVLYYGYTF. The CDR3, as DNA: TGTGCCAGCAGCCAACCCAGACAGGTCCTTTACTATGGCTACACCTTC.

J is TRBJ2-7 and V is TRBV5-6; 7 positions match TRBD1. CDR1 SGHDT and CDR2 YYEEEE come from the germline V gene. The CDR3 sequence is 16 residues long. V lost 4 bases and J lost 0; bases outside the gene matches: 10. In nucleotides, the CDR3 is TGTGCCAGCAGCACTCCCGGGACAGCTAGCTCCTACGAGCAGTACTTC. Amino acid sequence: CASSTPGTASSYEQYF.

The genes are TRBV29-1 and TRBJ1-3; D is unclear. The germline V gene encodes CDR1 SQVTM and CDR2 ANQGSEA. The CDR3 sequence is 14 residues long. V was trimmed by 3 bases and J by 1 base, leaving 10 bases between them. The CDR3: CSVERARSGNTIYF. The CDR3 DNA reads TGCAGCGTTGAGCGGGCGCGGTCTGGAAACACCATATATTTT.

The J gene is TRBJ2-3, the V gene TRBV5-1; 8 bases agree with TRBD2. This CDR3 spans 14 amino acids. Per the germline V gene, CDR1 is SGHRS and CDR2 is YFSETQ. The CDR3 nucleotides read TGCGCTAGTTGGCGGGGGGACTACACAGATACGCAGTATTTT. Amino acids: CASWRGDYTDTQYF. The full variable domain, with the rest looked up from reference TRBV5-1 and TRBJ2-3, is KAGVTQTPRYLIKTRGQQVTLSCSPISGHRSVSWYQQTPGQGLQFLFEYFSETQRNKGNFPGRFSGRQFSNSRSEMNVSTLELGDSALYLCASWRGDYTDTQYFGPGTRLTVL.

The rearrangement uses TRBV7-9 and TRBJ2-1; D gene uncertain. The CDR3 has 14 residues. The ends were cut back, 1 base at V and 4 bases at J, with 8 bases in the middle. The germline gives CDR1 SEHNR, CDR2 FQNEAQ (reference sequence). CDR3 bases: TGTGCCAGCAGCTTAGTCCTAATGTACAATGAGCAGTTCTTC. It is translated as CASSLVLMYNEQFF.

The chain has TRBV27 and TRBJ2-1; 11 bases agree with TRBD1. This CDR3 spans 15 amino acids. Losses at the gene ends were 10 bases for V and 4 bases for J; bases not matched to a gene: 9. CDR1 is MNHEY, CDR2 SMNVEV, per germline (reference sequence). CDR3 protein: CATNLGQGAYNEQFF. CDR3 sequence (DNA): TGTGCCACTAACCTAGGACAGGGGGCGTACAATGAGCAGTTCTTC.

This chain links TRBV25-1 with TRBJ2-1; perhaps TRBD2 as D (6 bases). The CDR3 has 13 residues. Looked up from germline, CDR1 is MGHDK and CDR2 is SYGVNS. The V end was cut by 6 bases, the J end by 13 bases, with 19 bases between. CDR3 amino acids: CASSQTTGTPQFF. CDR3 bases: TGTGCCAGCAGCCAGACAACTGGGACTCCTCAGTTCTTC.

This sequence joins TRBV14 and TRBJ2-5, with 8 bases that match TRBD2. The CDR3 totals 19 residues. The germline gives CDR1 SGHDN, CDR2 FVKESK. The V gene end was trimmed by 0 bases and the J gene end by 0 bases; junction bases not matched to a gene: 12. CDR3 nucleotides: TGTGCCAGCAGCCAAGATCCTTTTCAGTCAGCGGGGGACCAAGAGACCCAGTACTTC. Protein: CASSQDPFQSAGDQETQYF. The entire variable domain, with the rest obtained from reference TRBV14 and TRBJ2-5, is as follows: EAGVTQFPSHSVIEKGQTVTLRCDPISGHDNLYWYRRVMGKEIKFLLHFVKESKQDESGMPNNRFLAERTGGTYSTLKVQPAELEDSGVYFCASSQDPFQSAGDQETQYFGPGTRLLVL.

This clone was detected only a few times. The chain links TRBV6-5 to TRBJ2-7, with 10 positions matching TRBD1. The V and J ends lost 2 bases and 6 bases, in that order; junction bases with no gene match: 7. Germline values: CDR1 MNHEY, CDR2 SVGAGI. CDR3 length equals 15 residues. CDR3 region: CASSYPGTGVSEQYF. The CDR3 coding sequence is TGTGCCAGCAGTTACCCCGGGACAGGGGTCTCCGAGCAGTACTTC.